These 32 T cell receptor beta chains share one sample of origin, sequenced in a study of shared clonotypes between healthy human individuals. CD8 cells classed as naive were CD45RO-negative and positively selected for CCR7, excluding terminally differentiated effector memory CD45RA+ cells. Using immunoSEQ multiplex PCR, the repertoire was profiled, and TCRdb retains in-frame clones only, with some absent. The data show about 2 million clones, with about 95% seen just once and roughly 1% held by the top ten. Sample: naive CD8+ T cells sorted from blood. The receptors shown here come from a man aged 18 to 35 in good health.

The chain joins TRBV29-1 to TRBJ1-1, with D unresolved. The V and J ends lost 4 bases and 7 bases respectively, with 7 bases between them. The CDR3 runs 10 residues. The germline V gene encodes CDR1 SQVTM and CDR2 ANQGSEA. In nucleotides, the CDR3 is TGCAGCGTTGGGCAGCTTGAAGCTTTCTTT. Amino acids: CSVGQLEAFF.

This clone was counted a single time. This rearrangement joins TRBV25-1 to TRBJ2-5; 8 positions match TRBD1. The CDR3 extends over 17 amino acids. CDR1 MGHDK and CDR2 SYGVNS come from the germline V gene. V was pared by 0 bases and J by 4 bases, with 10 bases of the junction left unmatched. For the CDR3, the DNA is TGTGCCAGCAGTGAATATATTACGGACAGGGCAGGAGAGACCCAGTACTTC. This encodes CASSEYITDRAGETQYF.

Regarding this clone: The sample holds other DNA sequences that translate to the same CDR3. V gene TRBV27 combines with J gene TRBJ1-5; D not resolved. V was trimmed by 8 bases and J by 5 bases, leaving 4 bases between them. The CDR3 is 10 residues long. Germline-derived CDR1 and CDR2 are MNHEY and SMNVEV (reference sequence). The CDR3 DNA reads as TGTGCCAGCGGAGATCAGCCCCAGCATTTT. It specifies CASGDQPQHF.

The chain combines TRBV19 with TRBJ1-1, with D possibly matching TRBD1 (6 bases). The CDR3 is 12 amino acids. Trimming pared 4 bases from V and 7 bases from J, leaving 10 bases between. Germline lookup yields CDR1 LNHDA and CDR2 SQIVND (reference sequence). In DNA form, the CDR3 reads TGTGCCAGTAGTAGCGACAGGATTGAAGCTTTCTTT. Its translation is CASSSDRIEAFF.

The genes are TRBV2 and TRBJ1-1; 11 bases are a match to TRBD1. The germline V gene has CDR1 SNHLY and CDR2 FYNNEI. The CDR3 has 12 residues. The V and J ends lost 8 bases and 9 bases, in that order; junction bases with no gene match: 5. The CDR3 DNA follows: TGTGCCAGCGAAGGACAGGGGGCACAAGCTTTCTTT. Protein product: CASEGQGAQAFF.

A note on this clone: Additional DNA sequences in this sample encode the identical CDR3. This chain links TRBV2 with TRBJ2-7; TRBD1 aligns across 10 bases. Germline CDR1 SNHLY, CDR2 FYNNEI. The CDR3 contains 14 residues. The V segment lost 4 bases and the J segment 3 bases; nucleotides outside the gene matches: 3. The chain's CDR3 is CASSGDRGIYEQYF. CDR3 DNA: TGTGCCAGCAGTGGGGACAGGGGAATCTACGAGCAGTACTTC.

The rearrangement joins TRBV27 to TRBJ1-1; 7 bases map to TRBD1. The V segment lost 1 base and the J segment 4 bases; nucleotides outside the gene matches: 3. CDR3 size: 14 residues. The V gene's germline CDR1 is MNHEY and CDR2 SMNVEV (reference sequence). The CDR3 spells CASSLLTGTTEAFF. Here the CDR3 DNA reads TGTGCCAGCAGTTTATTGACAGGGACCACTGAAGCTTTCTTT.

V and J are TRBV5-1 and TRBJ2-5; D not resolved. Germline CDR1 reads SGHRS; CDR2 reads YFSETQ. Between the trimmed V and J ends, which lost 1 base and 4 bases, there was a span of 14 bases. The CDR3 loop spans 15 amino acids. This CDR3 is CASSLWPTGGETQYF. CDR3 DNA: TGCGCCAGCAGCTTGTGGCCGACGGGCGGAGAGACCCAGTACTTC.

This chain joins TRBV28 and TRBJ1-1; D gene ambiguous. The CDR3 has 12 amino acids. V lost 5 bases to trimming and J lost 7 bases, with 11 bases between them. Germline V gene data show CDR1 as MDHEN and CDR2 as SYDVKM. The CDR3 protein is CASSPQSVEAFF. The CDR3 nucleotides are TGTGCCAGCAGTCCCCAGTCGGTTGAAGCTTTCTTT.

V usage is TRBV5-8 and J usage is TRBJ2-7; TRBD1 might be the D (6 bases). CDR3 length equals 17 residues. Germline V gene data show CDR1 as SGHTS and CDR2 as YDEGEE. V shed 0 bases and J shed 2 bases, with 18 bases lying between them. CDR3 amino acids: CASSLVLGQKFPYEQYF. The CDR3 region has the DNA TGTGCCAGCAGCTTGGTGCTTGGACAGAAGTTCCCCTACGAGCAGTACTTC.

The chain is built from TRBV30 and TRBJ2-5, with a weak D call TRBD1 (5 bases). The CDR3 loop spans 14 amino acids. Germline values: CDR1 GTSNPN, CDR2 SVGIG (reference sequence). Trimming pared 0 bases from V and 5 bases from J, leaving 13 bases between. CDR3 nucleotide sequence: TGTGCCTGGAGTGTAAGCAGGGCGTTGGAGACCCAGTACTTC. Its protein product is CAWSVSRALETQYF.

The V and J genes are TRBV29-1 and TRBJ2-1, with a possible D match to TRBD1 (6 bases). Trimming shortened V by 3 bases and J by 5 bases, and 14 bases separated the two germline ends. This CDR3 comprises 14 residues. Germline V CDR1 and CDR2: SQVTM, ANQGSEA. CDR3 nucleotides: TGCAGCGTTGAGTCAGGGGCTGGGGACAATGAGCAGTTCTTC. Translated: CSVESGAGDNEQFF.

The sample holds one count of this clone. J is TRBJ2-3 and V is TRBV4-3; 7 bases agree with TRBD2. The CDR3 covers 15 residues. V shed 0 bases, J shed 2 bases, and the junction held 2 bases outside the gene matches. Germline V gives CDR1 LGHNA, CDR2 YSLEER. CDR3 in DNA: TGCGCCAGCAGCCAAGACAGCGGGGACACAGATACGCAGTATTTT. It codes for CASSQDSGDTDTQYF.

The chain has TRBV7-9 and TRBJ1-2; 8 bases are a match to TRBD1. The CDR3 length is 14 residues. With V trimmed by 0 bases and J by 8 bases, 5 bases remained unmatched. Germline CDR1 and CDR2: SEHNR and FQNEAQ (reference sequence). CDR3 region: CASSLAAQGVGYTF. For the CDR3, the DNA is TGTGCCAGCAGCTTAGCAGCACAGGGGGTAGGCTACACCTTC. The full variable domain, rest sourced from reference TRBV7-9 and TRBJ1-2, is DTGVSQNPRHKITKRGQNVTFRCDPISEHNRLYWYRQTLGQGPEFLTYFQNEAQLEKSRLLSDRFSAERPKGSFSTLEIQRTEQGDSAMYLCASSLAAQGVGYTFGSGTRLTVV.

The rearrangement joins TRBV6-6 to TRBJ1-2, with D tentatively TRBD1 (5 bases). Per germline, CDR1 MNHNY and CDR2 SVGAGI (reference sequence). V shed 5 bases and J shed 3 bases, with 16 bases lying between them. The CDR3 has 15 amino acids. CDR3 DNA sequence: TGTGCCAGCAGTCTCCTTTCGACGGGGGACTATGGCTACACCTTC. Its protein product is CASSLLSTGDYGYTF.

This chain uses TRBV9 with TRBJ1-2, with TRBD1 as a possible D gene (6 bases). The V end was cut by 4 bases, the J end by 4 bases, with 11 bases between. The CDR3 has 13 residues. Looked up from germline, CDR1 is SGDLS and CDR2 is YYNGEE. Here the CDR3 DNA reads TGTGCCAGCAGCCCACAGGGTGCCTATGGCTACACCTTC. Translating it yields CASSPQGAYGYTF. Complete variable domain (other parts from reference TRBV9 and TRBJ1-2): DSGVTQTPKHLITATGQRVTLRCSPRSGDLSVYWYQQSLDQGLQFLIQYYNGEERAKGNILERFSAQQFPDLHSELNLSSLELGDSALYFCASSPQGAYGYTFGSGTRLTVV.

The chain joins TRBV27 to TRBJ2-1; D gene uncertain. Trimming took off 4 bases at V and 8 bases at J, with 9 bases between the two ends. This CDR3 contains 12 residues. Germline loops: CDR1 MNHEY, CDR2 SMNVEV (reference sequence). CDR3 nucleotide sequence: TGTGCCAGCAGTTCTCCGGAGCATGAGCAGTTCTTC. It is translated as CASSSPEHEQFF.

The rearrangement links TRBV4-2 to TRBJ2-7, with D possibly matching TRBD2 (5 bases). Germline CDR1 and CDR2: LGHNA and YNFKEQ. V was clipped by 4 bases and J by 3 bases, with 10 bases between them. This CDR3 has 13 residues. The CDR3, as DNA: TGTGCCAGCAGCCCCCAAGCGGACTACGAGCAGTACTTC. It translates to CASSPQADYEQYF.

The chain links TRBV10-3 to TRBJ2-5; 10 bases fit TRBD1. Germline lookup yields CDR1 ENHRY and CDR2 SYGVKD. V lost 3 bases and J lost 5; bases outside the gene matches: 12. The CDR3 contains 17 residues. The CDR3 sequence is CAISDPGQGSKSETQYF. The CDR3 DNA follows: TGTGCCATCAGTGACCCGGGACAGGGGAGTAAAAGTGAGACCCAGTACTTC.

V and J are TRBV11-2 and TRBJ1-1; D unclear. The CDR3 totals 15 residues. Germline lookup yields CDR1 SGHAT and CDR2 FQNNGV. V was trimmed by 2 bases and J by 7 bases, leaving 17 bases between them. The CDR3 is CASSLLVGKMVEAFF. CDR3 DNA: TGTGCCAGCAGCTTATTAGTCGGCAAGATGGTTGAAGCTTTCTTT.

The chain recombines TRBV5-8 with TRBJ2-5; 11 bases map to TRBD2. This CDR3 comprises 18 residues. V shed 0 bases and J 5 bases; nucleotides not matched to a gene: 12. Germline-derived CDR1 and CDR2 are SGHTS and YDEGEE. The DNA for the CDR3 is TGTGCCAGCAGCTTGGCCTGGCTAGCGGGGGGTAGAATGGAGACCCAGTACTTC. This translates into CASSLAWLAGGRMETQYF.

This clone appeared once. The chain carries TRBV7-9 and TRBJ2-3; perhaps D is TRBD1 or TRBD2 (5 bases each). The V gene lost 5 bases and the J gene lost 4 bases, with 16 bases spanning the gap. Germline V lookup: CDR1 SEHNR, CDR2 FQNEAQ (reference sequence). The CDR3 totals 15 residues. The CDR3 reads CASSLGTTWPDTQYF. CDR3 nucleotides: TGTGCCAGCAGCCTCGGGACCACCTGGCCAGATACGCAGTATTTT. Full variable domain (missing parts from reference TRBV7-9 and TRBJ2-3): DTGVSQNPRHKITKRGQNVTFRCDPISEHNRLYWYRQTLGQGPEFLTYFQNEAQLEKSRLLSDRFSAERPKGSFSTLEIQRTEQGDSAMYLCASSLGTTWPDTQYFGPGTRLTVL.

This chain joins TRBV7-9 and TRBJ1-5; D is unclear. There are 14 residues in the CDR3. Trimming stripped 4 bases from V and 0 bases from J, with 7 bases between. Germline V gives CDR1 SEHNR, CDR2 FQNEAQ (reference sequence). CDR3 sequence: CASSYGDSNQPQHF. CDR3 sequence (DNA): TGTGCCAGCAGCTACGGGGATAGCAATCAGCCCCAGCATTTT.

The chain has TRBV5-1 and TRBJ1-2, with D perhaps matching TRBD1 (5 bases). This CDR3 is 16 amino acids long. Germline loops: CDR1 SGHRS, CDR2 YFSETQ. The V gene lost 7 bases and the J gene lost 6 bases, with 25 bases spanning the gap. DNA of the CDR3: TGCGCCAGCCATATGGGCCTTGGAAAGGGGACTAATGGCTACACCTTC. It translates to CASHMGLGKGTNGYTF. The variable domain in full, with the rest retrieved from reference TRBV5-1 and TRBJ1-2, is KAGVTQTPRYLIKTRGQQVTLSCSPISGHRSVSWYQQTPGQGLQFLFEYFSETQRNKGNFPGRFSGRQFSNSRSEMNVSTLELGDSALYLCASHMGLGKGTNGYTFGSGTRLTVV.

The V gene is TRBV2, the J gene TRBJ1-5, with 8 nucleotides matching TRBD1. In germline, CDR1 is SNHLY, CDR2 FYNNEI. The length of the CDR3 is 15 residues. Trimming cost V 7 bases and J 3 bases; bases outside gene matches: 8. The CDR3 reads CASNPTTGVNQPQHF. CDR3 coding DNA: TGTGCCAGCAATCCGACGACAGGGGTCAATCAGCCCCAGCATTTT.

The chain couples TRBV27 to TRBJ2-7, with a weak D call TRBD1 (7 bases). Between the trimmed V and J ends, which lost 6 bases and 3 bases, there was a span of 18 bases. CDR1 and CDR2 (germline): MNHEY, SMNVEV (reference sequence). This CDR3 comprises 15 residues. In DNA, the CDR3 is TGTGCCAGCAGCTTCGCCAGGGGGGTAAACTACGAGCAGTACTTC. Protein sequence: CASSFARGVNYEQYF.

The rearrangement joins TRBV9 to TRBJ2-1; a possible D gene is TRBD2 (5 bases). V was shortened by 4 bases and J by 0 bases, with 14 bases between the two germline ends. The CDR3 consists of 16 residues. The germline CDR1 and CDR2 sequences are SGDLS and YYNGEE. The CDR3 nucleotides read TGTGCCAGCAGCCCCGAGGGCGGCCTCTCCTACAATGAGCAGTTCTTC. Protein sequence: CASSPEGGLSYNEQFF.

The chain recombines TRBV12-5 with TRBJ2-3; D might be TRBD2 (6 bases). The CDR3 covers 15 residues. V was pared by 0 bases and J by 5 bases, with 12 bases between. CDR1 is LGHNT and CDR2 is FRNRAP in the germline V gene. CDR3 sequence reads: CASGLVLGGIDTQYF. CDR3 sequence (DNA): TGTGCTAGTGGTTTGGTACTTGGAGGGATAGATACGCAGTATTTT.

This rearrangement joins TRBV11-2 to TRBJ2-7, with D possibly being TRBD1 (6 bases). Germline loops: CDR1 SGHAT, CDR2 FQNNGV. V was pared by 2 bases and J by 4 bases, with 12 bases between. The CDR3 has 14 amino acids. CDR3 in amino acids: CASSLSQGSYEQYF. As DNA, the CDR3 is TGTGCCAGCAGCTTATCGCAGGGGTCGTACGAGCAGTACTTC.

Notes on this clone: This sample includes further DNA sequences coding for the same CDR3. The rearrangement uses TRBV13 and TRBJ2-4; D may be TRBD2 (5 bases). Deletions cut 2 bases from V and 2 bases from J, with 7 bases between. This CDR3 has 14 residues. Germline CDR1 PRHDT, CDR2 FYEKMQ (reference sequence). CDR3 loop: CASSLRGTKNIQYF. The CDR3 nucleotides read TGTGCCAGCAGCTTAAGAGGGACCAAAAACATTCAGTACTTC.

This clone turned up a few times. This chain joins TRBV7-2 and TRBJ2-3; TRBD2 aligns across 7 bases. Trimming removed 1 base from V and 5 bases from J; junction bases left unmatched: 6. The CDR3 runs to 15 residues. Germline lookup yields CDR1 SGHTA and CDR2 FQGNSA. For the CDR3, the DNA is TGTGCCAGCAGCTTAGACGGGAGGAAAGGAGATACGCAGTATTTT. As protein: CASSLDGRKGDTQYF.

As for this clone: Its ends do not fully match the called genes, so a read error is possible. The chain recombines TRBV6-1 with TRBJ2-7; D ambiguous. Per the germline V gene, CDR1 is MNHNS and CDR2 is SASEGT. CDR3 length equals 13 residues. The CDR3 region has the DNA TGTGCCAGCAGTGAAGGCGGTGGATTTGAGAGCCGGTTC. Translation gives CASSEGGGFESRF.